This passage covers 10 T cell receptor beta chains from one sample sequenced in a study of blood T cells in healthy people across ages. A J-beta primer mix and a sample-barcoded 5' primer were used in a second PCR of about 6 to 12 cycles. TCRdb called the 5' RACE reads again in MiXCR, with one record for every CDR3 protein. The data show around 1,000,000 distinct CDR3 sequences, with about two fifths seen just once and about an eighth held by the top ten. Sequenced sample: blood. These receptors all stem from a man aged 18 to 29 in good health.

The V gene is TRBV10-3, the J gene TRBJ2-1; no firm D call. The CDR3 sequence is 14 residues long. Trimming shortened V by 2 bases and J by 6 bases, and 11 bases separated the two germline ends. Germline assignment: CDR1 ENHRY and CDR2 SYGVKD. DNA of the CDR3: TGTGCCATCAGTGAGCAGCCAGGCTCCAATGAGCAGTTCTTC. This encodes CAISEQPGSNEQFF.

This sequence joins TRBV5-1 and TRBJ1-2, with TRBD1 as a possible D gene (5 bases). This CDR3 spans 13 amino acids. Trimming took 4 bases from V and 4 from J, leaving 11 bases between them. The germline V gene has CDR1 SGHRS and CDR2 YFSETQ. This CDR3 is CASSAGPVYGYTF. The CDR3 DNA reads as TGCGCCAGCAGCGCGGGACCTGTCTATGGCTACACCTTC.

This chain joins TRBV11-1 and TRBJ2-1, with D perhaps matching TRBD2 (5 bases). The J call could be wrong; TRBJ2-7 is a better fit for the DNA end. The V gene's germline CDR1 is SGHAT and CDR2 FQDESV (reference sequence). CDR3 length: 16 residues. CDR3 loop: CASSSPRGSLYNEQYF. The CDR3 DNA sequence: TGTGCCAGCAGCTCGCCTCGAGGGAGCCTTTACAATGAGCAGTACTTC.

The chain couples TRBV4-2 to TRBJ2-5, with D perhaps matching TRBD2 (5 bases). Looked up from germline, CDR1 is LGHNA and CDR2 is YNFKEQ. The CDR3 extends over 14 amino acids. The ends were cut back, 4 bases at V and 4 bases at J, with 13 bases in the middle. The CDR3 bases are TGTGCCAGCAGCCGAGTACGGGCGGGAGAGACCCAGTACTTC. Its protein product is CASSRVRAGETQYF.

The gene calls are TRBV12-3 or TRBV12-4 and TRBJ2-2, with a tentative D call TRBD1 (5 bases). This CDR3 contains 16 residues. Trimming stripped 3 bases from V and 6 bases from J, with 17 bases between. Written as DNA, the CDR3 is TGTGCCAGCAGTTTCCACCAGGGTGGTATACCCGGGGAGCTGTTTTTT. Its translation: CASSFHQGGIPGELFF.

The chain recombines TRBV18 with TRBJ2-2, with a weak D call TRBD2 (6 bases). Between the trimmed V and J ends, which lost 6 bases and 5 bases, there was a span of 22 bases. This CDR3 comprises 17 residues. The germline gives CDR1 KGHSH, CDR2 LQKENI. The CDR3 spells CASSRDRTAAGTGELFF. The CDR3 nucleotides read TGTGCCAGCTCGAGAGATCGGACGGCGGCGGGGACCGGGGAGCTGTTTTTT.

This clonotype was detected only a few times. This chain links TRBV6-6 with TRBJ2-1; D may be TRBD1 or TRBD2 (5 bases each). Trimming took off 2 bases at V and 5 bases at J, with 10 bases between the two ends. The CDR3 is 14 amino acids. From germline, CDR1 is MNHNY and CDR2 SVGAGI (reference sequence). DNA of the CDR3: TGTGCCAGCAGTTACCGGGACGGACACAATGAGCAGTTCTTC. The encoded protein is CASSYRDGHNEQFF.

This chain uses TRBV21-1 with TRBJ2-4. TRBV21-1 is a documented pseudogene. This CDR3 has 14 residues. CDR3 sequence: CASSKDRVKNIQYF. The CDR3 DNA reads TGTGCCAGCAGCAAAGATAGGGTCAAAAACATTCAGTACTTC.

The gene calls are TRBV5-1 and TRBJ1-1; D is perhaps TRBD1 (6 bases). Germline lookup yields CDR1 SGHRS and CDR2 YFSETQ. V lost 4 bases, J lost 7 bases, and 14 bases lay in between. The CDR3 has 13 residues. CDR3 coding DNA: TGCGCCAGCAGCGACGGACAGACAATTGAAGCTTTCTTT. Its translation is CASSDGQTIEAFF.

Details on this clonotype: With a much larger clone just one base away, this may be a read error. The gene calls are TRBV29-1 and TRBJ2-1; 9 nucleotides line up with TRBD1. The junction had 4 bases not matched to a gene; V was cut back by 4 bases and J by 6 bases. Germline V gene lookup returns CDR1 SQVTM and CDR2 ANQGSEA. The CDR3 length is 13 residues. The CDR3 DNA reads TGCAGCGTTGGGGACAGGGTCTGCAATGAGCAGTTCTTC. Translation: CSVGDRVCNEQFF.